This T cell receptor beta chain was recovered during a study of Ad26.COV2.S vaccination and SARS-CoV-2 variants. Study conclusions and caveats: Ad26.COV2.S recipients had broader spike-specific TCRs (P = 0.0014). Vaccinees and placebo recipients showed similar non-spike TCR breadth. Possible underestimation of total T cell responses by the TCR breadth and depth analyses was noted.

Produced via immunoSEQ multiplex PCR; TCRdb's table is partial and in-frame only. The table shows 350,000 to 450,000 clones, with about 91% occurring only once. The sample's treatment: about 20 received Ad26.COV2.S at low or high dose, single or two shots; about 5 received placebo; per-sample allocation not given. Specimen acquisition occurred on day 63 following the initial vaccine or placebo injection. J lost 3 bases, V lost 5 bases, and 6 bases had no gene match. Looked up from germline, CDR1 is MNHEY and CDR2 is SMNVEV (reference sequence). The CDR3 length is 14 residues. Concerning this clone: Its antigen is unidentified.

The TCR comes from a person aged 18-65 years who received the Ad26.COV2.S COVID-19 vaccine or a placebo. The gene calls are TRBV27 and TRBJ2-7; 8 nucleotides line up with TRBD1. The sequencing here drew on peripheral blood, taken in a trial of Ad26.COV2.S vaccine versus placebo. DNA of the CDR3: TGTGCCAGCAGTAGGACAGGGAAATACTACGAGCAGTACTTC. Its translation is CASSRTGKYYEQYF.